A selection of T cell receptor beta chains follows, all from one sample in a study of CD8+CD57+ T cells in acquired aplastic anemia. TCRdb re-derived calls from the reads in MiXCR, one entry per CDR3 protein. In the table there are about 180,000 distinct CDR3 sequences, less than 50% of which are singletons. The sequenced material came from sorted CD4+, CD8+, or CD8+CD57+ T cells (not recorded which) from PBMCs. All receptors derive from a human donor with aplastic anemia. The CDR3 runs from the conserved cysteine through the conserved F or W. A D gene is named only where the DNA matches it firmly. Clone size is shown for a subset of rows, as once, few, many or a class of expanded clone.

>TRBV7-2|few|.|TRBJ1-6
TGTGCCAGCAGCTTAGGCGGTCTCCTCCACTTT
CASSLGGLLHF
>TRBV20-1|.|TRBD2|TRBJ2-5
TGCAGTCTCCGGACTAGCGGGGCGCAAGAGACCCAGTACTTC
CSLRTSGAQETQYF
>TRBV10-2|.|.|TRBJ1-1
TGCGCCAACAGTGAGTCCAACGTGAACACTGAAGCTTTCTTT
CANSESNVNTEAFF
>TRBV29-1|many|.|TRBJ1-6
TGCAGCGTCCCGGGACGGAATTCACCCCTCCACTTT
CSVPGRNSPLHF
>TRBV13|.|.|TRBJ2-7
TGTGCCAGCAGGGAGCTTATCTCAGGACAGACCTCCTACGAGCAGCACTTC
CASRELISGQTSYEQHF
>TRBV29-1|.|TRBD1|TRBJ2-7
TGCAGCGTCGACCCGGGACAGGCAGCCCGCGAGCAGTACTTC
CSVDPGQAAREQYF
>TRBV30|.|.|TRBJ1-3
TGTGCCTGGAGTGTAGGGGTCGGTTGGATGGAAGGAAACACCATATATTTT
CAWSVGVGWMEGNTIYF
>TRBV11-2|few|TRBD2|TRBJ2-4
TGTGCCAGCAGCGGGCAGCGGGGAGGCAAAAACATTCAGTACTTC
CASSGQRGGKNIQYF
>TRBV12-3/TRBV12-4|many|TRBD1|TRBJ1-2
TGTGCCAGCAGTACCCGACAGGGGGCGAGGGGCTACACCTTC
CASSTRQGARGYTF
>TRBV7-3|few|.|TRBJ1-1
TGTGCCAGCAGCCCCTCAAACCGGGACACTGAAGCTTTCTTT
CASSPSNRDTEAFF
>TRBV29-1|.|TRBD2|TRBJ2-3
TGCAGCGAAGCGGGGTCCAGGGATACGCAGTATTTT
CSEAGSRDTQYF
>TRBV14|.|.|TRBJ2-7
TGTGCCAGCAGCATGACAGGTCTAAACTACGAGCAGTACTTC
CASSMTGLNYEQYF
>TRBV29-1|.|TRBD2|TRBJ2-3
TGCAGCGCTGGGGCGGGAGGCACAGGTACGCAGTATTTT
CSAGAGGTGTQYF
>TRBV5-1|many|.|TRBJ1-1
TGCGCCAGCAGCTTAGGTGGGAGCACAGGGAGAACTGAAGCTTTCTTT
CASSLGGSTGRTEAFF
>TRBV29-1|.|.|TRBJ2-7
TGCAGCGTTGAATTGGGGGGCTACGAGCAGTGCTTC
CSVELGGYEQCF
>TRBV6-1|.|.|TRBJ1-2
TGTGCCAGTGGGGACTTTTCGGGCTATGGCTACACCTTC
CASGDFSGYGYTF
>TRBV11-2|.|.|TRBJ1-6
TGTGCCAGCAGCTTAGATGGGGTAGGAAATTCACCCCTCCACTTT
CASSLDGVGNSPLHF
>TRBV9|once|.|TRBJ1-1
TGTGCCAGCAGCGTAGAATCGACTGAAGCTTTCTTT
CASSVESTEAFF
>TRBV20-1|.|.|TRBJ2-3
TGCAGTGCTAGTTTATACATTTTACTTGCAGATACGCAGTATTTT
CSASLYILLADTQYF
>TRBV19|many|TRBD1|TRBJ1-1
TGTGCCAGTAGAAACAGGGGACTGAACACTGAAGCTTTCTTT
CASRNRGLNTEAFF
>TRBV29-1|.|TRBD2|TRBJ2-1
TGCAGCCTAGGACTAGATCTTGACAATGAGCAGTTCTTC
CSLGLDLDNEQFF
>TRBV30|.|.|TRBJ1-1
TGTGCCGCCGAGACAGAAAGGCTCTCTGAAGCTTTCTTT
CAAETERLSEAFF
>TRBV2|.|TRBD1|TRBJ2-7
TGTGCCAGCAGTGAAGTGGGACAGGGCTACGAGCAGTACTTC
CASSEVGQGYEQYF
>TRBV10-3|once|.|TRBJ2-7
TGTGCCATCAGTGAGTCGACCGGGGCAACGAACGAGCAGTACTTC
CAISESTGATNEQYF
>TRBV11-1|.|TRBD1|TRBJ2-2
TGTGCCAGCAGCCCCGACAGGGGGACGAACACCGGGGAGCTGTTTTTT
CASSPDRGTNTGELFF
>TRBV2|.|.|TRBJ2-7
TGTGCCAGCAGCCCCCAATTCTCGCGACACTACGAGCAGTACTTC
CASSPQFSRHYEQYF
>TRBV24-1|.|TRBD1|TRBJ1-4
TGTGCCACCAGTGACACCGGGACAGGGTCTGAAAAACTGTTTTTT
CATSDTGTGSEKLFF
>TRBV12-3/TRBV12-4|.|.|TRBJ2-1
TGTGCCAGCAGTCCTCCGAGGCACCAAAGCTCCTACAATGAGCAGTTCTTC
CASSPPRHQSSYNEQFF
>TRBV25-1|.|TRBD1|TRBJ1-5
TGTGCCAGCAGTCCGCCGGACAGGGGGAACAATCAGCCCCAGCATTTT
CASSPPDRGNNQPQHF
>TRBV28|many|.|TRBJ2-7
TGTGCCAGCAGTTTATGGCGCGCAAGCTCCTACGAGCAGTACTTC
CASSLWRASSYEQYF
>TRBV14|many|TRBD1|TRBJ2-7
TGTGCCAGCAGCCCCGATCCGGGACAGGGGTCCTACGAGCAGTACTTC
CASSPDPGQGSYEQYF
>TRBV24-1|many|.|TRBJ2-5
TGTGCCACCAGTGACCCCGGCAGGGGAGAGACCCAGTACTTC
CATSDPGRGETQYF
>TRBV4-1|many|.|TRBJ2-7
TGCGCCAGCAGCCTCGGAGGGGGTCAACCCTACGAGCAGTACTTC
CASSLGGGQPYEQYF
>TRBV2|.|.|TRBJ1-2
TGTGCCAGCTATGGCTACACCTTC
CASYGYTF
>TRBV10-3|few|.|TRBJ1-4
TGTGCCATCAGTGATATGGCAGTCGGACTGTTTTTT
CAISDMAVGLFF
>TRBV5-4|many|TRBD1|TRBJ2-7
TGTGCCAGCAGCTTGGGACAGGGAAACTTCGCCGGCGAGCAGTACTTC
CASSLGQGNFAGEQYF
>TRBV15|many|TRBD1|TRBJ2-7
TGTGCCACCAGCATGAGACAGGGTACGTACGAGCAGTACTTC
CATSMRQGTYEQYF
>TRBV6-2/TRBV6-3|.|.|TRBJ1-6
TGTGCCAGCAGCGAGGAGGGGGAATTAGGACCCCTCCACTTT
CASSEEGELGPLHF
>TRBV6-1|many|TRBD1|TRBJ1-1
TGTGCCAGCAGGGGGACAGCTAACACTGAAGCTTTCTTT
CASRGTANTEAFF
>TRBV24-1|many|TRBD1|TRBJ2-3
TGTGCCACCAGTGATTCAGTGCAGGGGGCGGAAACCACAGATACGCAGTATTTT
CATSDSVQGAETTDTQYF
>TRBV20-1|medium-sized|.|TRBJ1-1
TGCAGTGCTAGCTTTGGCACTGAAGCTTTCTTT
CSASFGTEAFF
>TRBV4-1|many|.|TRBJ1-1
TGCGCCAGCAGCCTCGGGGGACCTCGGAACACTGAAGCTTTCTTT
CASSLGGPRNTEAFF
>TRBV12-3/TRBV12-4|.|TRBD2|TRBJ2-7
TGTGCCAGCAGGAGGGAGGGCTACGAGCAGTACTTC
CASRREGYEQYF
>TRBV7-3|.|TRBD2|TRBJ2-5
TGTGCCAGCAGCTTACTAGCGGGGGAGACCCAGTACTTC
CASSLLAGETQYF
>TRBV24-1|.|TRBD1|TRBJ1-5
TGTGCCACCAGAAGGACAGGGGTGGATCAGCCCCAGCATTTT
CATRRTGVDQPQHF
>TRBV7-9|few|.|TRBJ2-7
TGTGCCAGCAGCGCCGGACCCGACTACGAGCAGTACTTC
CASSAGPDYEQYF
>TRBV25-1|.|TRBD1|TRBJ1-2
TGTGCCAGCAGTGAAGGAGGTGACAGGGGGGGATATGGCTACACCTTC
CASSEGGDRGGYGYTF
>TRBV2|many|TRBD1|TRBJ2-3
TGTGCCAGCAGTCTCCTAGGGACAGGGGGAACAGATACGCAGTATTTT
CASSLLGTGGTDTQYF
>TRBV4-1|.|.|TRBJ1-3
TGCGCCATCAGCCATTCTGGAAACACCATATATTTT
CAISHSGNTIYF
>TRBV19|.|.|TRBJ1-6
TGTGCCAGTAGTTGGGCAGGGGAAGATGGATCACCCCTCCACTTT
CASSWAGEDGSPLHF
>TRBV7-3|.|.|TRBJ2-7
TGTGCCAGCAGCGCGTGGGGCGGTTCCTTGGAGCAGTACTTC
CASSAWGGSLEQYF
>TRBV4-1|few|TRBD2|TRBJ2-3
TGCGCCAGCAGCCAAGAAGTATCTAGCGGGGGGACAGATACGCAGTATTTT
CASSQEVSSGGTDTQYF
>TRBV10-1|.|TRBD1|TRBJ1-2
TGCGCCAGCAGTGGAGGGGACAGGGGGACAGGGCACTATGGCTACACCTTC
CASSGGDRGTGHYGYTF
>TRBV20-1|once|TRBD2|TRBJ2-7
TGCAGTGCTAAGGTCGGGGGGGCCCAGCAGTACTTC
CSAKVGGAQQYF
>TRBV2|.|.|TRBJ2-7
TGTGCCAGCCGATCGGCAGGGACCTACGAGCAGTACTTC
CASRSAGTYEQYF
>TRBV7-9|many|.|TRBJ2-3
TGTGCCAGCAGCGGATCAGATACGCAGTATTTT
CASSGSDTQYF
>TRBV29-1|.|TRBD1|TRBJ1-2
TGCAGCGTTGGACAGGGGAGTCGCTACACCTTC
CSVGQGSRYTF
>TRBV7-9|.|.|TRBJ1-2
TGTGCCAGCAGCATCCGGGGCCTGACTGAGCTTGATGGCTACACCTTC
CASSIRGLTELDGYTF
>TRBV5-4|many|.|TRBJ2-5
TGTGCCAGCAGCTTGAATGTTCAAGAGACCCAGTACTTC
CASSLNVQETQYF
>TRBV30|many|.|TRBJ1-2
TGTGCCTGGAGGCTGGGCTATGGCTACACCTTC
CAWRLGYGYTF